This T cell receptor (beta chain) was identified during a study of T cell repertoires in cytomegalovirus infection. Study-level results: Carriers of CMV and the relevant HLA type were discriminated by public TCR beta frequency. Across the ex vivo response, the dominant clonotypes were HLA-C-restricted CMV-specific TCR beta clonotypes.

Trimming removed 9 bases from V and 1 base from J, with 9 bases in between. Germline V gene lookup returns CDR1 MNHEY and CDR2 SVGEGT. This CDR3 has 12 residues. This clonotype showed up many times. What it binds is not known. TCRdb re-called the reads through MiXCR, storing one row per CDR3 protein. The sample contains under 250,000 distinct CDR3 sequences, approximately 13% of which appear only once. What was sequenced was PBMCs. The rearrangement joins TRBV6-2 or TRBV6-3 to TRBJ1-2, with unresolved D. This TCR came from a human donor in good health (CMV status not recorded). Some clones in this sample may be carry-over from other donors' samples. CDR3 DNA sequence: TGTGCCAGTGATCTTGGTAACTATGGCTACACCTTC. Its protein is CASDLGNYGYTF.